Shown below are 14 T cell receptor beta chains from a single sample sequenced in a study of CD8 T cells in ankylosing spondylitis. TCRdb used MiXCR to reprocess the 5' RACE reads, holding one entry per CDR3 protein. Here the sample spans about 250,000 distinct CDR3 sequences, more than 25% being singletons. Sample: blood, either unsorted or a sorted T cell fraction (not recorded which). These receptors were taken from a male donor with ankylosing spondylitis or in good health (not recorded which).

This clonotype was observed a handful of times. The J gene is TRBJ2-1, the V gene TRBV11-2, with D possibly called TRBD1 or TRBD2 (6 bases each). Germline CDR1 and CDR2: SGHAT and FQNNGV. V lost 3 bases and J lost 6, with 18 bases in between. This CDR3 has 16 residues. The CDR3 reads CASSFPTGAGRNEQFF. The CDR3 region has the DNA TGTGCCAGCAGCTTCCCGACGGGGGCAGGGCGCAATGAGCAGTTCTTC.

This clonotype was seen a few times. This sequence joins TRBV6-1 and TRBJ2-2, with 12 positions matching TRBD2. Trimming took 6 bases from V and 4 from J; bases not matched to a gene: 6. The CDR3 contains 16 residues. CDR1 is MNHNS, CDR2 SASEGT, per germline. The CDR3 loop reads CASSHTSGGTTGELFF. The CDR3 DNA sequence: TGTGCCAGCAGCCATACTAGCGGGGGGACCACCGGGGAGCTGTTTTTT.

The rearrangement joins TRBV20-1 to TRBJ2-7, with D possibly TRBD1 on 6 matching bases. Looked up from germline, CDR1 is DFQATT and CDR2 is SNEGSKA (reference sequence). Trimming shortened V by 6 bases and J by 4 bases, and 16 bases separated the two germline ends. This CDR3 contains 13 residues. CDR3 amino acids: CSAHRGGWYEQYF. The CDR3 bases are TGCAGTGCCCACCGAGGGGGTTGGTACGAGCAGTACTTC.

This clonotype has a handful of counts. The chain has TRBV5-1 and TRBJ2-5; D remains ambiguous. Trimming shortened V by 4 bases and J by 3 bases, and 10 bases separated the two germline ends. CDR3 length: 13 residues. Germline CDR1 is SGHRS and CDR2 is YFSETQ. The CDR3 nucleotides are TGCGCCAGCAGCGAACGGTGGGAAGAGACCCAGTACTTC. This sequence encodes CASSERWEETQYF.

The chain uses TRBV9 and TRBJ2-3; D is uncertain. The CDR3 totals 15 residues. The V and J ends lost 0 bases and 2 bases respectively, with 10 bases between them. From germline, CDR1 is SGDLS and CDR2 YYNGEE. The CDR3 sequence: CASSVDTYPTDTQYF. For the CDR3, the DNA is TGTGCCAGCAGCGTAGATACATATCCCACAGATACGCAGTATTTT.

This clonotype came up a few times. The CDR3 nucleotides are TGTGCCACCAGCAGAGCGGCTACCTACAATGAGCAGTTCTTC. Protein product: CATSRAATYNEQFF. The chain carries TRBV15 and TRBJ2-1; D not certain. CDR1 and CDR2 (germline): LNHNV, YYDKDF (reference sequence). The CDR3 spans 14 residues. V was shortened by 1 base and J by 2 bases, with 6 bases between the two germline ends.

Only a few counts were recorded for this clonotype. CDR3 region: CASRVAGASTDTQYF. CDR3 sequence (DNA): TGTGCCAGCAGGGTAGCGGGAGCTAGCACAGATACGCAGTATTTT. The gene calls are TRBV12-3 or TRBV12-4 and TRBJ2-3; 9 nucleotides agree with TRBD2. This CDR3 spans 15 amino acids. V was pared by 6 bases and J by 0 bases, with 4 bases of the junction left unmatched.

The chain carries TRBV15 and TRBJ2-3; D unresolved. CDR3 size: 17 residues. V lost 0 bases and J lost 0, with 13 bases in between. Germline CDR1 is LNHNV and CDR2 is YYDKDF (reference sequence). The CDR3 loop is CATSRDFGLSSTDTQYF. In nucleotides, the CDR3 is TGTGCCACCAGCAGAGATTTCGGTTTGTCTAGCACAGATACGCAGTATTTT.

In its sample, this clonotype was seen a few times. CDR3 region: CAILRGMGTEAFF. CDR3 nucleotide sequence: TGTGCCATCCTCAGGGGGATGGGCACTGAAGCTTTCTTT. The rearrangement uses TRBV12-3 or TRBV12-4 and TRBJ1-1; 7 nucleotides align to TRBD1. With 10 bases clipped from V and 4 bases from J, the junction kept 9 bases outside the gene matches. The CDR3 extends over 13 amino acids.

The sample holds a few counts of this clonotype. This rearrangement joins TRBV7-9 to TRBJ2-7; the D gene is possibly TRBD2 (5 bases). Germline CDR1 is SEHNR and CDR2 is FQNEAQ (reference sequence). This CDR3 has 13 amino acids. Trimming cost V 2 bases and J 9 bases, with 14 bases left between them. This CDR3 reads CASSLLGLGGQYF. The CDR3 coding sequence is TGTGCCAGCAGCTTACTTGGCCTCGGAGGGCAGTACTTC.

This clonotype was seen just once. The chain recombines TRBV12-3 or TRBV12-4 with TRBJ2-3, with 7 bases fitting TRBD2. The CDR3 covers 15 residues. After removal of 7 bases from V and 4 bases from J, the junction contained 11 bases not matched to a gene. The CDR3 nucleotides read TGTGCCAGCACTCGGGGAGGGTTCGGTCCAGATACGCAGTATTTT. Protein: CASTRGGFGPDTQYF.

This clonotype has just a few counts. The chain carries TRBV12-3 or TRBV12-4 and TRBJ2-3, with TRBD1 as a possible D gene (6 bases). The V end lost 7 bases, the J end lost 10 bases, and 21 bases lay between the germline ends. The CDR3 runs 14 residues. The CDR3 loop is CASTLGPPGVAQYF. CDR3 DNA: TGTGCCAGCACTCTCGGGCCCCCAGGGGTGGCGCAGTATTTT.

The V and J genes are TRBV7-7 and TRBJ2-5; D call uncertain. The CDR3 consists of 13 residues. Germline CDR1 is SSHAT and CDR2 is FNYEAQ (reference sequence). Trimming left V 4 bases short and J 0 bases short, with 6 bases between. The CDR3 protein is CASSWAHQETQYF. Written as DNA, the CDR3 is TGTGCCAGCAGCTGGGCTCACCAAGAGACCCAGTACTTC. The full variable domain, in which reference TRBV7-7 and TRBJ2-5 provide the parts outside the CDR3, is GAGVSQSPRYKVTKRGQDVTLRCDPISSHATLYWYQQALGQGPEFLTYFNYEAQPDKSGLPSDRFSAERPEGSISTLTIQRTEQRDSAMYRCASSWAHQETQYFGPGTRLLVL.

This clonotype was observed a few times. The CDR3 region has the DNA TGTGCCAGCAGTGTTTCTCTGAAGGGAGGCACTGAAGCTTTCTTT. As protein: CASSVSLKGGTEAFF. The chain recombines TRBV7-2 with TRBJ1-1; D is uncertain. Trimming took off 6 bases at V and 4 bases at J, with 18 bases between the two ends. The germline V gene has CDR1 SGHTA and CDR2 FQGNSA. This CDR3 is 15 amino acids long.